One T cell receptor (beta chain) is described in this entry. What it binds is not known. The germline CDR1 and CDR2 sequences are MGHRA and YSYEKL. V shed 1 base, J shed 3 bases, and the junction held 4 bases outside the gene matches. The CDR3 has 16 residues. The sample comes from a study of T cell responses to AZD1222 COVID-19 vaccine. Overall study context: Second doses at about 4 or about 12 weeks were pooled. The study's findings and limits: Clonal diversity was possibly underestimated, and white British individuals and females predominated among donors.

The data were produced by immunoSEQ multiplex PCR, yet TCRdb's version contains in-frame clones alone and is incomplete. This table holds about 78,000 clones, 65% to 85% found once. This receptor was obtained from an adult in good health. The V call is TRBV4-1, the J call TRBJ2-1; 9 nucleotides line up with TRBD2. The sequencing here drew on peripheral blood, taken on day 0 of AZD1222 vaccination. CDR3 sequence reads: CASSQVLREGYNEQFF. In nucleotides, the CDR3 is TGCGCCAGCAGCCAAGTTTTGCGGGAGGGCTACAATGAGCAGTTCTTC.